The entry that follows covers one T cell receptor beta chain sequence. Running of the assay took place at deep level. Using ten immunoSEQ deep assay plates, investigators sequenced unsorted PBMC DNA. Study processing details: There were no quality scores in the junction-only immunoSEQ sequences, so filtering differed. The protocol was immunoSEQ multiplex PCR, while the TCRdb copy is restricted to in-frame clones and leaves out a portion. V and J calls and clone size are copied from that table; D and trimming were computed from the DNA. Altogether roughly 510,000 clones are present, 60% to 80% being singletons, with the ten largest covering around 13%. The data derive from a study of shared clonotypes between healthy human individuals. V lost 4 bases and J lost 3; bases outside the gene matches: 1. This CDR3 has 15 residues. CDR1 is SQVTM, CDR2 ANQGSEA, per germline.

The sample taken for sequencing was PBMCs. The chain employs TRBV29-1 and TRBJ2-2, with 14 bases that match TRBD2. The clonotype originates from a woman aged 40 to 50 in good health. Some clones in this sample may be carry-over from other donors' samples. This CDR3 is CSVGLAGGDTGELFF. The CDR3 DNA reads TGCAGCGTTGGACTAGCGGGAGGGGACACCGGGGAGCTGTTTTTT.